These 2 T cell receptor beta chains were sequenced from one sample in a study of blood T cell repertoires in COVID-19. The protocol was immunoSEQ multiplex PCR, while the TCRdb copy is restricted to in-frame clones and leaves out a portion. Of about 210,000 clones in the sample, 88% were seen once. Sequencing input: peripheral blood. The origin of the receptors is a man aged 65 to 85 with acute or convalescent COVID-19.

This rearrangement joins TRBV9 to TRBJ2-5; weak D call: TRBD2 (6 bases). The germline V and J ends were trimmed by 4 bases and 1 base, with 11 bases remaining between them. Germline loops: CDR1 SGDLS, CDR2 YYNGEE. The length of the CDR3 is 14 residues. CDR3 residues: CASSPTGGQETQYF. CDR3 nucleotides: TGTGCCAGCAGCCCTACCGGGGGCCAAGAGACCCAGTACTTC.

The chain links TRBV11-1 to TRBJ1-2; D ambiguous. V dropped 1 base and J dropped 7 bases, with 10 bases sitting between them. The CDR3 covers 13 residues. Germline CDR1 SGHAT, CDR2 FQDESV (reference sequence). The CDR3 bases are TGTGCCAGCAGCTTAGACAGTAAAGGTGGCTACACCTTC. This translates into CASSLDSKGGYTF.